A single sample is the source of the 9 T cell receptor beta chains below, sequenced in a study of human T cells and chemical hapten exposure. Time point defined: healthy volunteer bleed at 6 weeks. Total RNA was extracted from unfractionated whole blood. Using its own MiXCR run on the RACE reads, TCRdb lists one record per CDR3 protein. Of approximately 81,000 distinct CDR3 sequences in the sample, under 10% are singletons; the top ten hold around 1.6%. Sequencing used whole blood. The receptors originated from a male donor in good health. Some clones in this sample may be carry-over from other donors' samples.

The V and J genes are TRBV6-1 and TRBJ1-1; D is ambiguous. This CDR3 has 16 amino acids. Per germline, CDR1 MNHNS and CDR2 SASEGT. Trimming removed 6 bases at V and 0 bases at J, with 17 bases between. The CDR3 region has the DNA TGTGCCAGCAGATCTTCGTCCAGGAGCATGAACACTGAAGCTTTCTTT. Translated: CASRSSSRSMNTEAFF.

This clonotype was seen a handful of times. This chain joins TRBV10-3 and TRBJ2-3, with D possibly being TRBD1 (6 bases). Trimming cost V 0 bases and J 7 bases, with 14 bases left between them. In germline, CDR1 is ENHRY, CDR2 SYGVKD. The CDR3 runs to 15 residues. The CDR3 here is CAISESTGGTNTQYF. CDR3 bases: TGTGCCATCAGTGAGTCGACAGGAGGCACGAATACGCAGTATTTT.

CDR3 sequence reads: CASSYAQVTDTQYF. CDR3 sequence (DNA): TGTGCCAGCAGTTACGCCCAGGTCACAGATACGCAGTATTTT. V is TRBV6-5 and J is TRBJ2-3; D is ambiguous. The germline gives CDR1 MNHEY, CDR2 SVGAGI. This CDR3 comprises 14 residues. The germline V and J ends were trimmed by 2 bases and 2 bases, with 8 bases remaining between them.

This rearrangement joins TRBV7-3 to TRBJ2-1; 7 bases are a match to TRBD2. V lost 4 bases, J lost 16 bases, and 10 bases stayed unmatched. This CDR3 is 12 amino acids long. CDR1 and CDR2 (germline): SGHTA, FQGTGA. The CDR3 DNA reads as TGTGCCAGCAGCTCTAGCGGCAACGAGCTTTTCTTC. Amino acid sequence: CASSSSGNELFF.

This clonotype was seen only a few times. J is TRBJ2-7 and V is TRBV29-1, with D unresolved. CDR1 and CDR2 (germline): SQVTM, ANQGSEA. CDR3 length: 13 residues. Trimming took 3 bases from V and 0 from J, leaving 9 bases between them. CDR3 loop: CSVETAYSYEQYF. Here the CDR3 DNA reads TGCAGCGTTGAGACGGCCTACTCCTACGAGCAGTACTTC.

This clonotype was counted between two and nine times. J is TRBJ2-1 and V is TRBV4-2, with 8 nucleotides matching TRBD2. The CDR3 is 12 amino acids. Germline V gene lookup returns CDR1 LGHNA and CDR2 YNFKEQ. With V trimmed by 1 base and J by 16 bases, 6 bases remained unmatched. The CDR3 sequence: CASSQGERENFF. The CDR3 nucleotides read TGTGCCAGCAGCCAAGGGGAGCGGGAGAATTTCTTC.

CDR3: CASTLSGTGTEAFF. CDR3 DNA: TGTGCCAGCACCCTTTCGGGAACGGGTACTGAAGCTTTCTTT. The gene calls are TRBV7-9 and TRBJ1-1, with no clear D. The CDR3 extends over 14 amino acids. Between the trimmed V and J ends, which lost 7 bases and 5 bases, there was a span of 17 bases. Germline loops: CDR1 SEHNR, CDR2 FQNEAQ (reference sequence). The variable domain in full, with the rest retrieved from reference TRBV7-9 and TRBJ1-1, is DTGVSQNPRHKITKRGQNVTFRCDPISEHNRLYWYRQTLGQGPEFLTYFQNEAQLEKSRLLSDRFSAERPKGSFSTLEIQRTEQGDSAMYLCASTLSGTGTEAFFGQGTRLTVV.

This clonotype was observed many times. The DNA for the CDR3 is TGTGCCAGCTCTCCAGGGGGCTCCTACGAGCAGTACTTC. It encodes CASSPGGSYEQYF. The V and J genes are TRBV18 and TRBJ2-7; 7 bases are a match to TRBD1. The germline gives CDR1 KGHSH, CDR2 LQKENI. With V trimmed by 6 bases and J by 0 bases, 2 bases remained unmatched. The CDR3 consists of 13 residues.

The rearrangement uses TRBV2 and TRBJ1-5; maybe TRBD1 (6 bases). Looked up from germline, CDR1 is SNHLY and CDR2 is FYNNEI. The length of the CDR3 is 12 residues. The V end was cut by 4 bases, the J end by 7 bases, with 8 bases between. This CDR3 reads CASSGRGQPQHF. CDR3 DNA: TGTGCCAGCAGTGGCAGGGGCCAGCCCCAGCATTTT.